Listed below are T cell receptor beta chains from one sample, sequenced in a study of Tregs in tolerant kidney transplant recipients. Using immunoSEQ multiplex PCR, the repertoire was profiled, and TCRdb retains in-frame clones only, with some absent. The profile shows some 240,000 clones, roughly four fifths of them singletons. The specimen sequenced was CD4+ T cells from blood. These receptors were obtained from a human donor in good health. Each CDR3 is given with its conserved first and last residue. The D gene is left open where the match is weak. A row's size may be missing; if present it is once, few, many or a size class.

J gene,V gene,D gene,clone size,CDR3 DNA,CDR3 protein
TRBJ2-7,TRBV5-1,TRBD2,-,TGCGCCAGCAGCTTAAACCTAGCGGGAGCGGCAGAGCAGTACTTC,CASSLNLAGAAEQYF
TRBJ1-2,TRBV5-4,TRBD1,-,TGTGCCACGTCCCGCATACAGGGGCATGGCTACACCTTC,CATSRIQGHGYTF
TRBJ1-4,TRBV29-1,TRBD1,-,TGCAGCGTTGAACAGACAGGGCTTGAAAAACTGTTTTTT,CSVEQTGLEKLFF
TRBJ2-1,TRBV6-1,-,-,TGTGCCAGCAGTGAAGGAAGGCTCCTTAGGGATGAGCAGTTCTTC,CASSEGRLLRDEQFF
TRBJ2-7,TRBV5-1,-,few,TGCGCCAGCAGCTTGGAGGGGGCCTACGAGCAGTACTTC,CASSLEGAYEQYF
TRBJ1-1,TRBV5-1,TRBD1,-,TGCGCCAGCAGCATACCGACAGGGTTATGGACTGAAGCTTTCTTT,CASSIPTGLWTEAFF
TRBJ1-5,TRBV6-1,-,-,TGTGCCACCCGCCAGGACAGTTTCTCAAATCAGCCCCAGCATTTT,CATRQDSFSNQPQHF
TRBJ1-1,TRBV11-3,-,-,TGTGCCAGTGGAAGGGGCTCGGCCACTGAAGCTTTCTTT,CASGRGSATEAFF
TRBJ1-1,TRBV5-5,-,-,TGTGCCAGCAGCTTGGGACTCGGGCCCACTGAAGCTTTCTTT,CASSLGLGPTEAFF
TRBJ2-3,TRBV18,TRBD2,once,TGTGCCAGCTCACAACTAGCGGGGGGCACAGATACGCAGTATTTT,CASSQLAGGTDTQYF
TRBJ1-2,TRBV6-1,-,few,TGTGCCAGCAGTCCAGGCACAGGGAGTGGCTACACCTTC,CASSPGTGSGYTF
TRBJ2-5,TRBV5-6,TRBD2,-,TGTGCCAGCAGCTTGTATGGACTAGCGAACTTTCTAGGCCAGTACTTC,CASSLYGLANFLGQYF
TRBJ1-4,TRBV2,-,once,TGTGCCAGCAGTGATGGACTTGCGAATGAAAAACTGTTTTTT,CASSDGLANEKLFF
TRBJ2-7,TRBV7-9,-,few,TGTGCCAGCAGCTTAGTCCGGGACGTAAAGGAGCAGTACTTC,CASSLVRDVKEQYF
TRBJ2-1,TRBV6-1,-,-,TGTGCCAGCAGTGCGACAAACTACAATGAGCAGTTCTTC,CASSATNYNEQFF
TRBJ1-3,TRBV27,TRBD1,-,TGTGCCAGCAGTTTAGGGCAGGGGGCGAAAGGCGGCACCATATATTTT,CASSLGQGAKGGTIYF